Included here is one T cell receptor (beta chain) sequence, with context. Its target is not known. RNA and DNA were co-extracted from approximately 20-30 mg of unsorted bulk tissue. Five separate regions per tumor were sampled. Using a constant-region primer together with ProtoScript II reverse transcriptase, TCR beta cDNA was made from about 500 ng of total RNA. Nested multiplex PCR, run for three rounds with slightly modified ARM-PCR, yielded TCR beta libraries. The two initial PCR rounds, roughly 9 cycles each, used TRBV1-TRBV30 forward and C-beta reverse primers. TCRdb used MiXCR to reprocess the multiplex PCR reads, holding one entry per CDR3 protein. The data hold about 44,000 distinct CDR3 sequences, with 70% to 80% observed a single time. The data belong to a study of tumor-infiltrating lymphocytes in primary liver carcinoma. The CDR3 runs to 15 residues. Germline V gene lookup returns CDR1 WSHSY and CDR2 SAAADI.

Study conclusions and caveats: Only about 7.5-24% of top clones occurred in every one of the five tumor regions. Tumor region pairs showed greater overlap than either tumor-adjacent or tumor-blood pairs did.

This chain connects TRBV10-2 to TRBJ1-5, with a tentative D call TRBD1 (5 bases). The sequence came from a man aged 40-50 years with primary liver carcinoma and hepatitis B virus infection. The sample taken for sequencing was liver tumor tissue from sampling region 3. Indicated subset: tumor region T3, left-lateral pole. Written as DNA, the CDR3 is TGCGTCAGTAGTGAGTCCGGGGGTGAGGGTCAGCCCCAGCATTTT. Its protein product is CVSSESGGEGQPQHF.